These 4 T cell receptor beta chains share one sample of origin, sequenced in a study of blood T cell repertoires in COVID-19. Assay: immunoSEQ multiplex PCR; the TCRdb copy retains only in-frame clones and omits some. The data show 250,000 to 300,000 clones, approximately 90% seen once. Sequencing was performed on peripheral blood. These receptors were obtained from a woman between 25 and 40 years old who had recovered from COVID-19.

The chain employs TRBV5-1 and TRBJ2-3, with D perhaps matching TRBD1 (5 bases). The CDR3 runs to 15 residues. Per the germline V gene, CDR1 is SGHRS and CDR2 is YFSETQ. V dropped 0 bases and J dropped 2 bases, with 10 bases sitting between them. CDR3 sequence: CASSLGQPNTDTQYF. The CDR3 DNA sequence: TGCGCCAGCAGCTTGGGACAGCCAAACACAGATACGCAGTATTTT.

To note about this clone: The identical CDR3 is also encoded by other nucleotide sequences in the sample. J is TRBJ2-7 and V is TRBV5-1, with D possibly TRBD1 on 5 matching bases. V lost 0 bases and J 0 bases, leaving 10 bases between the germline ends. Germline CDR1 SGHRS, CDR2 YFSETQ. The CDR3 consists of 15 residues. The chain's CDR3 is CASSLGQTSSYEQYF. CDR3 bases: TGCGCCAGCAGCTTGGGACAGACGAGCTCCTACGAGCAGTACTTC.

The genes are TRBV28 and TRBJ1-1, with 8 nucleotides matching TRBD1. Germline CDR1 reads MDHEN; CDR2 reads SYDVKM. Germline trimming cut 5 bases from V and 11 bases from J; bases unmatched to any gene: 4. The CDR3 has 11 residues. The CDR3 DNA is TGTGCCAGCAGTCCACAGGGGGTGGCTTTCTTT. It translates to CASSPQGVAFF.

V usage is TRBV7-9 and J usage is TRBJ2-3; the match to TRBD2 covers 12 bases. Germline values: CDR1 SEHNR, CDR2 FQNEAQ (reference sequence). The CDR3 totals 16 residues. After removal of 5 bases from V and 5 bases from J, the junction contained 8 bases not matched to a gene. CDR3 in amino acids: CASSPDLAGGVDTQYF. Written as DNA, the CDR3 is TGTGCCAGCAGCCCCGACCTAGCGGGGGGGGTAGATACGCAGTATTTT.